The clone carrying this TCR beta chain was observed once. The data were obtained in a study of PD-L1 blockade in urothelial cancer. Study information: Bladder-origin urothelial cancer in males described about 85% of the 29 patients. Peripheral blood specimens exhibited a median yield of around 130,000 T cells.

Some clones are missing from TCRdb's copy, which holds only in-frame ones; the method was immunoSEQ multiplex PCR. The sample carries tens of thousands of clones, around 84% recorded once. The V gene's germline CDR1 is LNHDA and CDR2 SQIVND (reference sequence). V lost 5 bases to trimming and J lost 4 bases; unmatched junction nucleotides: 6. The CDR3 covers 16 residues. Patients presented with locally advanced or metastatic urothelial carcinoma. This sequence originates from a man in his sixties or seventies with urothelial cancer. The chain recombines TRBV19 with TRBJ2-6; 9 positions agree with TRBD1. The source was PBMCs, collected around atezolizumab (anti-PD-L1) treatment. In nucleotides, the CDR3 is TGTGCCAGTAGTCCCGACAGGGGGGCCGGGGCCAACGTCCTGACTTTC. It is translated as CASSPDRGAGANVLTF. Variable domain in full (rest from reference TRBV19 and TRBJ2-6): DGGITQSPKYLFRKEGQNVTLSCEQNLNHDAMYWYRQDPGQGLRLIYYSQIVNDFQKGDIAEGYSVSREKKESFPLTVTSAQKNPTAFYLCASSPDRGAGANVLTFGAGSRLTVL.